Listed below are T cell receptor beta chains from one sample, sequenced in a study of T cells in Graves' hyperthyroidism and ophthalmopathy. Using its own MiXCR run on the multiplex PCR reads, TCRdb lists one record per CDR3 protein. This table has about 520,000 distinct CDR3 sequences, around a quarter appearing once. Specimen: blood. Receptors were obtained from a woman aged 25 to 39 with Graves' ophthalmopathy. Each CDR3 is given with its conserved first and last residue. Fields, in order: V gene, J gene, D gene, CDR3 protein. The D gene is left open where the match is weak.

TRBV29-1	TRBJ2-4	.	CSVQGPVQNIQYF
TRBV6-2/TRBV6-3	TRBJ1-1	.	CASSQQAMNTEAFF
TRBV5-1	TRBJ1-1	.	CASSLLSENTEAFF
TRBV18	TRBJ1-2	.	CASSPPMATRAYTF
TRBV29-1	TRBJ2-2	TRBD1	CSVVGDSNTGELFF
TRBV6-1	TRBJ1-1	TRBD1	CASTEGQGGTEAFF
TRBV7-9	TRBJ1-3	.	CASSVTSGNTIYF
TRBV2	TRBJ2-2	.	CASSPSLNTGELFF
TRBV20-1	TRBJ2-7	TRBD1	CSASPGTGASYEQYF
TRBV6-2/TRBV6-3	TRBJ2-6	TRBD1	CASSYYAKGAASGANVLTF
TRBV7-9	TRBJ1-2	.	CASSLRSTYGYTF
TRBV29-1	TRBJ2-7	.	CSVEGQGPYEQYF
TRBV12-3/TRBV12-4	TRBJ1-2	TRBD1	CASSSRTGNYGYTF
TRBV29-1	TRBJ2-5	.	CSVDQGPQETQYF
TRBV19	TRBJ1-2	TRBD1	CASSFFSGTGVYGYTF
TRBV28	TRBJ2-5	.	CASNSLNQATQYF
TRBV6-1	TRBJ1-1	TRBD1	CASSDEGAGGAFF
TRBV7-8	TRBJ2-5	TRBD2	CASSPPLSGGAETQYF
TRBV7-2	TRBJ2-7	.	CAISFRPISYEQYF
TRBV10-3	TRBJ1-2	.	CAITGGRSYTF
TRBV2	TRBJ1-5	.	CASSAVGSNQPQHF
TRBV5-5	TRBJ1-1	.	CASSFEDTEAFF
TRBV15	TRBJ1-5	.	CATSGGLEQGVDQPQHF
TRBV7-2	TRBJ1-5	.	CASSLGRGQPQHF
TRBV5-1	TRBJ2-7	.	CSSSLDEGEQYF
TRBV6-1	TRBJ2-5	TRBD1	CATGTGGLGTQYF
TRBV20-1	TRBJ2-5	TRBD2	CSAAGTSFETQYF
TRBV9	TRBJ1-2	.	CASSADHGYTF
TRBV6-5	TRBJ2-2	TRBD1	CASSYSPGTGHTGELFF
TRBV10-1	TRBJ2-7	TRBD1	CASSELIGTGRGEQYF
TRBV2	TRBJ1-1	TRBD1	CASSPDRGLF
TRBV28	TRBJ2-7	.	CASSLRLYGDHEQYF